This T cell receptor beta chain originates from a study of blood T cell repertoires in COVID-19. Study-wide context: Samples of COVID-19 (acute and convalescent) were obtained from the United States, Italy and Spain.

Per the original methods: Estimates of nucleated cell counts were drawn from the amplification of reference gene primers. Sequencing used immunoSEQ multiplex PCR; TCRdb keeps in-frame clones, though not all of them. That table furnishes V, J and clone size, whereas the DNA furnished D and trimming. The data contain 150,000 to 200,000 clones, around 81% of them singletons. The ends lost 1 base at V and 1 base at J; junction bases unmatched: 3. CDR1 MDHEN and CDR2 SYDVKM come from the germline V gene. This CDR3 is 15 amino acids long. This clonotype was sampled from a human donor with acute or convalescent COVID-19. The donor label of this sample is uncertain. The chain joins TRBV28 to TRBJ2-7; 8 bases match TRBD1. The sequenced sample consisted of peripheral blood. Here the CDR3 reads CASSLSGTGSYEQYF. CDR3 nucleotide sequence: TGTGCCAGCAGTTTATCTGGGACAGGTTCCTACGAGCAGTACTTC.